Given below is one TCR beta chain in context. Per the authors' pipeline: Reference gene primer amplification gave estimated nucleated cell counts. Assay: immunoSEQ multiplex PCR; the TCRdb copy retains only in-frame clones and omits some. V and J calls and clone size follow that table, whereas D and trimming were derived from the DNA. The data show 110,000 to 150,000 clones, approximately 90% seen once. This CDR3 has 14 amino acids. Trimming took off 4 bases at V and 0 bases at J, with 10 bases between the two ends. Germline V gives CDR1 SGHRS, CDR2 YFSETQ. The sample comes from a study of blood T cell repertoires in COVID-19.

The sample comprised peripheral blood. This receptor was identified in a woman aged 80 or over with acute or convalescent COVID-19. The chain links TRBV5-1 to TRBJ1-2, with unresolved D. The CDR3 DNA reads TGCGCCAGCAGCCAATCCACATCTAACTATGGCTACACCTTC. This codes for CASSQSTSNYGYTF.